Below, 11 T cell receptor beta chains from the same sample are listed, as sequenced in a study of blood T cell repertoires in COVID-19. Generated by immunoSEQ multiplex PCR, the TCRdb table keeps only in-frame clones and is missing some. The sample lists roughly 400,000 clones; 91% were seen once. Sequenced: PBMCs or T cells enriched from blood (not recorded which). The source is a woman aged 35 to 49 who had been exposed to COVID-19.

The chain is built from TRBV2 and TRBJ2-2; 10 nucleotides align to TRBD2. V shed 6 bases and J 7 bases; nucleotides not matched to a gene: 5. Germline-derived CDR1 and CDR2 are SNHLY and FYNNEI. The CDR3 totals 14 residues. The CDR3 nucleotides are TGTGCCAGCAGATCTAGCGGGGGCAACGGGGAGCTGTTTTTT. Translated, it gives CASRSSGGNGELFF.

CDR3 in amino acids: CASSLSAAGGGLYGYTF. CDR3 nucleotides: TGCGCCAGCAGCTTGTCAGCGGCAGGGGGCGGATTATATGGCTACACCTTC. The chain uses TRBV5-1 and TRBJ1-2; 8 bases agree with TRBD1. This CDR3 spans 17 amino acids. With 1 base clipped from V and 5 bases from J, the junction kept 13 bases outside the gene matches. Germline V gives CDR1 SGHRS, CDR2 YFSETQ.

This clone was observed a single time. The chain couples TRBV7-2 to TRBJ2-7, with 9 bases that match TRBD1. The germline gives CDR1 SGHTA, CDR2 FQGNSA. Trimming took 1 base from V and 3 from J; bases not matched to a gene: 4. This CDR3 has 15 amino acids. The CDR3 loop reads CASSLGQGGSYEQYF. As DNA, the CDR3 is TGTGCCAGCAGCTTAGGACAGGGGGGGAGCTACGAGCAGTACTTC.

The rearrangement links TRBV5-1 to TRBJ1-2, with 7 bases identical to TRBD1. CDR1 and CDR2 from the germline V gene are SGHRS and YFSETQ. The junction had 6 bases not matched to a gene; V was cut back by 6 bases and J by 4 bases. The CDR3 spans 13 residues. The CDR3 DNA reads TGCGCCAGCAAACAGGGGACAAGCTATGGCTACACCTTC. As protein: CASKQGTSYGYTF.

J is TRBJ2-3 and V is TRBV5-6; TRBD1 matches at 8 bases. The CDR3 is made up of 15 amino acids. Germline CDR1 reads SGHDT; CDR2 reads YYEEEE. After removal of 3 bases from V and 5 bases from J, the junction contained 8 bases not matched to a gene. The CDR3 coding sequence is TGTGCCAGCAGCTCAGAATTCGACAGGGGAGATACGCAGTATTTT. Translated: CASSSEFDRGDTQYF.

V is TRBV10-2 and J is TRBJ2-1; 8 nucleotides line up with TRBD2. CDR3 length equals 18 residues. V shed 3 bases, J shed 0 bases, and the junction held 10 bases outside the gene matches. Looked up from germline, CDR1 is WSHSY and CDR2 is SAAADI. CDR3: CASSEVLAARSSYNEQFF. Here the CDR3 DNA reads TGCGCCAGCAGTGAAGTACTAGCGGCTAGGAGCTCCTACAATGAGCAGTTCTTC.

The rearrangement joins TRBV18 to TRBJ1-1; D unresolved. Trimming took off 3 bases at V and 5 bases at J, with 16 bases between the two ends. This CDR3 spans 15 amino acids. Per germline, CDR1 KGHSH and CDR2 LQKENI. The CDR3 here is CASSPRRAGETEAFF. The CDR3 DNA is TGTGCCAGCTCACCGCGAAGGGCGGGAGAAACTGAAGCTTTCTTT.

This rearrangement joins TRBV4-3 to TRBJ2-1, with 11 bases matching TRBD1. CDR3 length: 16 residues. The J segment lost 7 bases and the V segment lost 4 bases, leaving 9 bases of the junction unmatched. Germline-derived CDR1 and CDR2 are LGHNA and YSLEER. This CDR3 reads CASSRRSGTGGNEQFF. The CDR3 DNA sequence: TGCGCCAGCAGCCGACGATCCGGGACAGGGGGGAATGAGCAGTTCTTC.

The chain combines TRBV5-1 with TRBJ2-5, with TRBD1 matching 7 bases. After removal of 0 bases from V and 1 base from J, the junction contained 3 bases not matched to a gene. The CDR3 loop spans 15 amino acids. CDR1 is SGHRS and CDR2 is YFSETQ in the germline V gene. CDR3 region: CASSLVPGGQETQYF. In nucleotides, the CDR3 is TGCGCCAGCAGCTTGGTCCCAGGGGGCCAAGAGACCCAGTACTTC.

CDR3 residues: CAWSVRRQGREQPQHF. In nucleotides, the CDR3 is TGTGCCTGGAGTGTACGACGACAGGGAAGGGAGCAGCCCCAGCATTTT. The chain couples TRBV30 to TRBJ1-5; TRBD1 agrees at 7 bases. V lost 0 bases and J lost 7; bases outside the gene matches: 12. CDR1 and CDR2 from the germline V gene are GTSNPN and SVGIG (reference sequence). The CDR3 spans 16 residues.

V gene TRBV6-4 combines with J gene TRBJ2-5; 9 bases fit TRBD2. There are 18 residues in the CDR3. V lost 2 bases, J lost 2 bases, and 12 bases stayed unmatched. CDR1 is MRHNA and CDR2 is SNTAGT in the germline V gene. The CDR3 coding sequence is TGTGCCAGCAGTGACATTCGGGCGGGGGGGAAATTACAAGAGACCCAGTACTTC. Its translation: CASSDIRAGGKLQETQYF.